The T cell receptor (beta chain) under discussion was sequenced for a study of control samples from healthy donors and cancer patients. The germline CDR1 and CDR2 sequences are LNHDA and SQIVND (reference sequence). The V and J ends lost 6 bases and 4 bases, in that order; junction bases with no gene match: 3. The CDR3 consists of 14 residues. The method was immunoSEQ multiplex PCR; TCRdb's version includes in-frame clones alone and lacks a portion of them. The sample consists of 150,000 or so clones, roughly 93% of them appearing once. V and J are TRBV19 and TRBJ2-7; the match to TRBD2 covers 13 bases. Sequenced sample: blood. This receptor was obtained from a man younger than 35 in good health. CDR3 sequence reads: CASSPGLAGYEQYF. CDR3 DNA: TGTGCCAGTAGCCCGGGACTAGCGGGATACGAGCAGTACTTC. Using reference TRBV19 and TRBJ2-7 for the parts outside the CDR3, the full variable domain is DGGITQSPKYLFRKEGQNVTLSCEQNLNHDAMYWYRQDPGQGLRLIYYSQIVNDFQKGDIAEGYSVSREKKESFPLTVTSAQKNPTAFYLCASSPGLAGYEQYFGPGTRLTVT.